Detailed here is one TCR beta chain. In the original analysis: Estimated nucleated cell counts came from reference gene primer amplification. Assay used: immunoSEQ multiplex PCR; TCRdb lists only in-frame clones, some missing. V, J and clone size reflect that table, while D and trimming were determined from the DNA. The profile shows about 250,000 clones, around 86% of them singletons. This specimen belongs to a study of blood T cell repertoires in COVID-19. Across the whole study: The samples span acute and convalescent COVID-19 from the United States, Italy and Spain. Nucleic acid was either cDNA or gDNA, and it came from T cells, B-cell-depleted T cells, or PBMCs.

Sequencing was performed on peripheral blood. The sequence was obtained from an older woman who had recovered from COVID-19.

The DNA of the CDR3 is TGCGCCAGCAGCTTTAGACAGGGAAGCTCCTACGAGCAGTACTTC. Amino acid sequence: CASSFRQGSSYEQYF. V usage is TRBV5-1 and J usage is TRBJ2-7, with 7 bases fitting TRBD1. The CDR3 has 15 residues. The V gene's germline CDR1 is SGHRS and CDR2 YFSETQ. Trimming took 2 bases from V and 0 from J; bases not matched to a gene: 5.